The sequence of this TCR beta chain was determined in a study of T cell responses to AZD1222 COVID-19 vaccine. Germline V gene lookup returns CDR1 MDHEN and CDR2 SYDVKM. The CDR3 has 13 residues. The ends were cut back, 8 bases at V and 3 bases at J, with 11 bases in the middle. Sequencing used immunoSEQ multiplex PCR; TCRdb keeps in-frame clones, though not all of them. This sample has about 150,000 clones, with about nine tenths found just once. The V and J genes are TRBV28 and TRBJ1-5; D might be TRBD1 (5 bases). This receptor was taken from an adult in good health. Specimen: peripheral blood, collected on day 0 of AZD1222 vaccination. This chain's CDR3 is CASSSRANQPQHF. The DNA for the CDR3 is TGTGCCAGCTCTAGCAGGGCCAATCAGCCCCAGCATTTT.